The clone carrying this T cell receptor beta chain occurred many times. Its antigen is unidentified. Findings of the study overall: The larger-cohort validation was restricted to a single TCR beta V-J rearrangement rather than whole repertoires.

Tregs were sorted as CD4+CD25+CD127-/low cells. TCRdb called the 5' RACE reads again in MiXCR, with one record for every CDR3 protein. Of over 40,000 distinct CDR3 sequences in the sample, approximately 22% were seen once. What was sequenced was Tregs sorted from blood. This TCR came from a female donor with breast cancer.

The CDR3 nucleotides are TGTGCCAGCAGTTTATTGGGAGAATTCTATGGCTACACCTTC. Protein: CASSLLGEFYGYTF. The chain links TRBV28 to TRBJ1-2; D uncertain. The V end was cut by 1 base, the J end by 4 bases, with 10 bases between. The CDR3 has 14 amino acids. CDR1 and CDR2 from the germline V gene are MDHEN and SYDVKM.